This TCR beta chain is from a study of beta chain features in type 1 diabetes. Study conclusions and caveats: Researchers report that Type 1 diabetes patients had moderately but significantly shorter TCRB CDR3s across all four CD4+ subsets. PCR, the amplification step, might favor shorter templates, equally in patients and controls.

This clone has more than one count but fewer than ten. Its target is not known. Germline lookup yields CDR1 SGHDT and CDR2 YYEEEE. The CDR3 sequence is 13 residues long. As every portion of the isolated RNA was reverse transcribed, the sequencing read expressed TCRB transcripts. Method: immunoSEQ multiplex PCR; TCRdb's copy keeps in-frame clones and lacks some. This table has about 650,000 clones, 9.5% to 15% appearing once. Sequencing input: naive CD4+ T cells from blood. The chain couples TRBV5-6 to TRBJ2-5, with a tentative D call TRBD2 (5 bases). The tail of the sequence fits TRBJ2-7 better, so the J call may be wrong. This sequence originates from a young man with type 1 diabetes. CDR3 in DNA: TGTGCCAGCAGCCTCTTAGTGGGAGACGAGCAGTACTTC. Its protein is CASSLLVGDEQYF.